This TCR beta chain was observed in a study of T cells in Graves' hyperthyroidism and ophthalmopathy. Ten or more counts support this clonotype. TCR beta CDR3 regions were amplified from RNA transcripts. Researchers ran a first-round RT-PCR on the TCR CDR3 using the HTBI primer set. TCRdb called the multiplex PCR reads again in MiXCR, with one record for every CDR3 protein. The sample comprises 280,000 or so distinct CDR3 sequences, 12% to 15% of which are singletons, and 30% to 35% rests with the top ten. The CDR3 totals 14 residues. Germline CDR1 reads SEHNR; CDR2 reads FQNEAQ (reference sequence). Trimming left V 0 bases short and J 2 bases short, with 8 bases between.

The source of this sequence is a woman aged 50 to 60 with Graves' hyperthyroidism that later progressed to Graves' ophthalmopathy. Material: blood. The chain links TRBV7-9 to TRBJ2-7; the D call may be TRBD1 or TRBD2 (5 bases each). CDR3 protein: CASSLAGPAYEQYF. Here the CDR3 DNA reads TGTGCCAGCAGCTTAGCGGGACCTGCCTACGAGCAGTACTTC.